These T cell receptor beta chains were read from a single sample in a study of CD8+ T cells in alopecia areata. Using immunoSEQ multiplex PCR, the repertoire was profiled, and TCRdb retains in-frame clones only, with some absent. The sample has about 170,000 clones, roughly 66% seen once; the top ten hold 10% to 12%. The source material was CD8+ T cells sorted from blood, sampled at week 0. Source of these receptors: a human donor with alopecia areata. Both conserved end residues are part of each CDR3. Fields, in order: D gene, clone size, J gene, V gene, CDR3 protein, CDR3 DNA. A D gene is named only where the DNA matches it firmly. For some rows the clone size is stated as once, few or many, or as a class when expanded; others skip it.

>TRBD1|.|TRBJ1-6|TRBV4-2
CASSQGTGIRSPLHF
TGTGCCAGCAGCCAAGGGACAGGGATTAGGTCACCCCTCCACTTT
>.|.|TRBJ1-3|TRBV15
CATSRVGAEYTIYF
TGTGCCACCAGCAGAGTGGGGGCTGAGTACACCATATATTTT
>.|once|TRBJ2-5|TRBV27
CASSPNRVETQYF
TGTGCCAGCAGTCCCAACAGGGTTGAGACCCAGTACTTC
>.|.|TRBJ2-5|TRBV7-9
CASSRTAGQETQYF
TGTGCCAGCAGCCGGACAGCGGGACAAGAGACCCAGTACTTC
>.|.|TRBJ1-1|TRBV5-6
CASSPGGGLGTEAFF
TGTGCCAGCAGCCCAGGAGGGGGTCTGGGCACTGAAGCTTTCTTT
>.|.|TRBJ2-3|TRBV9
CASSGATQYF
TGTGCCAGCAGCGGGGCAACGCAGTATTTT
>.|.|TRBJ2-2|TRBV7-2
CASSLVTGNTGELFF
TGTGCCAGCAGCTTAGTTACAGGGAACACCGGGGAGCTGTTTTTT
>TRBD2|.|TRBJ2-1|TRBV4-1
CASSPGTSGSNEQFF
TGCGCCAGCAGTCCCGGGACTAGTGGGTCAAATGAGCAGTTCTTC
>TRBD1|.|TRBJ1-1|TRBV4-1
CASSQAGGAFF
TGCGCCAGCAGCCAGGCAGGGGGAGCTTTCTTT
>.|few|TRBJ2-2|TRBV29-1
CSVELARGESGELFF
TGCAGCGTTGAATTGGCCAGAGGGGAGTCCGGGGAGCTGTTTTTT
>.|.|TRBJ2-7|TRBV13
CASSLGRTGQYF
TGTGCCAGCAGCTTGGGAAGGACGGGGCAGTACTTC
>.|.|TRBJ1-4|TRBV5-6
CASSFGLSGVEKLFF
TGTGCCAGCAGCTTTGGGCTCTCGGGTGTCGAAAAACTGTTTTTT
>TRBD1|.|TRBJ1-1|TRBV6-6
CASSYATGLKGTEAFF
TGTGCCAGCAGCTATGCGACAGGGCTTAAGGGCACTGAAGCTTTCTTT
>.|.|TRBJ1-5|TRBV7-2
CASSPPGNQPQHF
TGTGCCAGCAGCCCCCCAGGAAATCAGCCCCAGCATTTT
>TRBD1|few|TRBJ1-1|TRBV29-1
CSVWSDRGRYPNTEAFF
TGCAGCGTTTGGTCGGACAGGGGGCGTTATCCGAACACTGAAGCTTTCTTT
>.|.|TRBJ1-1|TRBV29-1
CSVLPRGTEAFF
TGCAGCGTCCTACCAAGGGGCACTGAAGCTTTCTTT
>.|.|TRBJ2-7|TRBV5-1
CASSLVSREDYEQYF
TGCGCCAGCAGCCTGGTGTCCAGGGAAGACTACGAGCAGTACTTC
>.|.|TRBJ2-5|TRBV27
CASRPITGVQETQYF
TGTGCCAGCAGACCCATCACCGGGGTCCAAGAGACCCAGTACTTC
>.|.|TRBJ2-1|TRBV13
CASSSTVNEQFF
TGTGCCAGCAGCTCCACCGTAAATGAGCAGTTCTTC
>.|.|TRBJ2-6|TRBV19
CASSSGANVLTF
TGTGCCAGTAGTTCCGGGGCCAACGTCCTGACTTTC
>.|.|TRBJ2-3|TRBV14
CASSLGRTSTDTQYF
TGTGCCAGCAGCCTAGGACGAACTTCCACAGATACGCAGTATTTT
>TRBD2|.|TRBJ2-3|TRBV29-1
CSVTSGGRDTQYF
TGCAGCGTCACGAGCGGGGGGCGAGATACGCAGTATTTT
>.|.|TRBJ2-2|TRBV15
CATSRLLFPGQQTGELFF
TGTGCCACCAGCAGACTGCTATTTCCGGGACAACAAACCGGGGAGCTGTTTTTT
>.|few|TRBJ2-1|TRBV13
CASSLAATEQFF
TGTGCCAGCAGCTTGGCCGCCACTGAGCAGTTCTTC
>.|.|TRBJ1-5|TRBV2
CASSPRGGNQPQHF
TGTGCCAGCAGCCCTCGGGGTGGCAATCAGCCCCAGCATTTT
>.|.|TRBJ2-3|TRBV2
CASSTPLPGHFPTDTQYF
TGTGCCAGCAGTACTCCTTTACCGGGACACTTCCCAACAGATACGCAGTATTTT
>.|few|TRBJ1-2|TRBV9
CASSGNYGYTF
TGTGCCAGCAGCGGCAATTATGGCTACACCTTC
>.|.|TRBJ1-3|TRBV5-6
CASSPQGSGNTIYF
TGTGCCAGCAGCCCACAGGGCTCTGGAAACACCATATATTTT
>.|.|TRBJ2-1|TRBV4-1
CASSRGPLKRYNEQFF
TGCGCCAGCAGCCGCGGGCCCCTCAAACGTTACAATGAGCAGTTCTTC
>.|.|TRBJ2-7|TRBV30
CAWSVNSAYEQYF
TGTGCCTGGAGTGTAAATTCGGCTTACGAGCAGTACTTC
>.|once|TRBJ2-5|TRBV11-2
CASSSWQGKETQYF
TGTGCCAGCAGCTCGTGGCAGGGAAAGGAGACCCAGTACTTC
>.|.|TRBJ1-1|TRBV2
CASSEYQGYTEAFF
TGTGCCAGCAGTGAATACCAAGGGTACACTGAAGCTTTCTTT
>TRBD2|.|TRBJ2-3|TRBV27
CASSWGDGGNTDTQYF
TGTGCCAGCAGTTGGGGGGACGGGGGGAACACAGATACGCAGTATTTT
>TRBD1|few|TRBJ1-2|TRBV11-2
CASSLGQGPYGYTF
TGTGCCAGCAGCTTGGGACAGGGGCCCTATGGCTACACCTTC
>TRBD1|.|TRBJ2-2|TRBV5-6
CASSFGTGSAGELFF
TGTGCCAGCAGCTTCGGGACAGGGTCAGCCGGGGAGCTGTTTTTT
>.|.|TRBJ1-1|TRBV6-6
CASLGGTEAFF
TGTGCCAGCCTAGGGGGCACTGAAGCTTTCTTT
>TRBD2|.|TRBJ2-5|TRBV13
CASSINLAGQETQYF
TGTGCCAGCAGCATTAATTTAGCGGGGCAAGAGACCCAGTACTTC
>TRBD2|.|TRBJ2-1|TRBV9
CASSAPGLAGAIRSSYNEQFF
TGTGCCAGCAGCGCCCCTGGACTAGCGGGGGCCATAAGGAGCTCCTACAATGAGCAGTTCTTC
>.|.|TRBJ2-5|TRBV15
CATSSSRVIQETQYF
TGTGCCACCAGCAGTAGCAGAGTAATCCAAGAGACCCAGTACTTC